These T cell receptor beta chains were read from a single sample in a study of T cell responses to AZD1222 COVID-19 vaccine. The table came from immunoSEQ multiplex PCR; TCRdb's copy has only in-frame clones and leaves some out. This table holds 110,000 or so clones, approximately 89% found once. This material consisted of peripheral blood, taken on day 0 of AZD1222 vaccination. The receptor source for this set is an adult in good health. The CDR3 runs from the conserved cysteine through the conserved F or W. A D gene is named only where the DNA matches it firmly. The size entry is marked missing in some rows and otherwise reads once, few, many or a size class.

v_call,clone_size,j_call,d_call,cdr3_aa,cdr3_nt
TRBV11-2,few,TRBJ1-2,-,CASSLGGWGRGYTF,TGTGCCAGCAGCTTAGGGGGGTGGGGTCGCGGCTACACCTTC
TRBV14,-,TRBJ2-3,TRBD2,CASSQGGLGLAGADTQYF,TGTGCCAGCAGCCAAGGCGGTTTGGGACTAGCGGGGGCAGATACGCAGTATTTT
TRBV23-1,once,TRBJ2-7,-,CASSQSRRVPSYEQYF,TGCGCCAGCAGTCAATCCAGAAGGGTCCCTTCCTACGAGCAGTACTTC
TRBV5-5,-,TRBJ1-2,-,CASSSGGNYGYTF,TGTGCCAGCAGCTCCGGGGGGAACTATGGCTACACCTTC
TRBV24-1,-,TRBJ1-3,-,CATSDQGRGDTIYF,TGTGCCACCAGTGACCAGGGACGAGGGGACACCATATATTTT
TRBV7-2,-,TRBJ1-1,-,CASSALPGNTEAFF,TGTGCCAGCAGCGCCCTACCCGGGAACACTGAAGCTTTCTTT
TRBV20-1,-,TRBJ1-2,TRBD1,CSVRDSIGYTF,TGCAGTGTGCGGGACAGTATTGGCTACACCTTC
TRBV4-3,-,TRBJ1-1,-,CASSHGGGGGYTEAFF,TGCGCCAGCAGCCATGGAGGTGGGGGAGGGTACACTGAAGCTTTCTTT
TRBV7-2,-,TRBJ1-5,TRBD1,CASSSQGNQPQHF,TGTGCCAGCAGCTCACAGGGGAATCAGCCCCAGCATTTT
TRBV2,-,TRBJ1-6,-,CASSENAPLHF,TGTGCCAGCAGTGAAAACGCACCCCTCCACTTT
TRBV6-5,-,TRBJ2-2,-,CASRAGVQTGELFF,TGTGCCAGCAGAGCAGGGGTTCAAACCGGGGAGCTGTTTTTT
TRBV27,-,TRBJ1-2,-,CASSLSFGGLGGYTF,TGTGCCAGCAGCCTTAGTTTTGGGGGCTTGGGTGGCTACACCTTC
TRBV7-9,-,TRBJ1-5,TRBD1,CASSRTGGNNQPQHF,TGTGCCAGCAGCAGGACAGGGGGAAACAATCAGCCCCAGCATTTT
TRBV3-1/TRBV3-2,few,TRBJ1-2,-,CASSLNYGYTF,TGTGCCAGCAGCCTTAACTATGGCTACACCTTC
TRBV12-3/TRBV12-4,-,TRBJ1-2,-,CASSRTNNYGYTF,TGTGCCAGCAGTAGGACAAACAACTATGGCTACACCTTC